Following are 19 T cell receptor beta chains from one sample sequenced in a study of blood T cell repertoires in COVID-19. Here immunoSEQ multiplex PCR was the method, and the copy in TCRdb shows in-frame clones only, minus some. This sample has 26,000 or so clones, with 90% to 95% found just once. The sequenced sample consisted of peripheral blood. Receptors originate from a human donor with active COVID-19. The donor label of this sample is uncertain.

The chain combines TRBV12-3 or TRBV12-4 with TRBJ2-7; D unresolved. Between the trimmed V and J ends, which lost 5 bases and 0 bases, there was a span of 8 bases. This CDR3 spans 13 amino acids. The CDR3 region is CASSPRSSYEQYF. For the CDR3, the DNA is TGTGCCAGCAGTCCTAGATCCTCCTACGAGCAGTACTTC.

The chain combines TRBV12-3 or TRBV12-4 with TRBJ2-1; D is perhaps TRBD2 (5 bases). The CDR3 length is 13 residues. With 2 bases removed from V and 6 bases from J, the gap between germline ends came to 8 bases. This CDR3 is CASSLPGINEQFF. DNA of the CDR3: TGTGCCAGCAGTTTACCGGGGATCAATGAGCAGTTCTTC.

The CDR3 reads CASSFKGGEQYF. CDR3 nucleotides: TGTGCCAGTAGTTTCAAAGGGGGCGAGCAGTACTTC. The J gene is TRBJ2-7, the V gene TRBV19, with D possibly being TRBD1 (6 bases). Germline loops: CDR1 LNHDA, CDR2 SQIVND (reference sequence). The CDR3 length is 12 residues. With 5 bases removed from V and 6 bases from J, the gap between germline ends came to 11 bases.

The chain recombines TRBV5-4 with TRBJ1-2; TRBD1 aligns across 9 bases. This CDR3 comprises 14 residues. Trimming at V came to 2 bases and at J to 7 bases, leaving 6 bases not matched to a gene. Germline CDR1 is SGHNT and CDR2 is YYREEE (reference sequence). CDR3 residues: CASSLQGARSGYTF. CDR3 bases: TGTGCCAGCAGCTTACAGGGGGCAAGGAGTGGCTACACCTTC.

This clone was observed a single time. V usage is TRBV3-1 (or the pseudogene TRBV3-2) and J usage is TRBJ2-1; 11 bases line up with TRBD2. The CDR3 has 13 residues. Germline CDR1 reads LGHDT; CDR2 reads YNNKEL (reference sequence). V gave up 5 bases and J gave up 15 bases; unmatched junction bases: 9. The CDR3, as DNA: TGTGCCAGCAGCGATACTAGCGGGAGTCCCTTGTTCTTC. Translated, it gives CASSDTSGSPLFF.

The chain recombines TRBV7-3 with TRBJ2-2; possibly TRBD2 for D (5 bases). V lost 2 bases, J lost 4 bases, and 11 bases lay in between. Germline assignment: CDR1 SGHTA and CDR2 FQGTGA. The CDR3 consists of 15 residues. Here the CDR3 reads CASSLDSGTTGELFF. In DNA form, the CDR3 reads TGTGCCAGCAGCTTAGACTCGGGAACCACCGGGGAGCTGTTTTTT.

V and J are TRBV30 and TRBJ1-6; D is possibly TRBD1 (6 bases). Germline CDR1 reads GTSNPN; CDR2 reads SVGIG (reference sequence). This CDR3 has 18 residues. The germline V and J ends were trimmed by 0 bases and 10 bases, with 25 bases remaining between them. The DNA for the CDR3 is TGTGCCTGGAGTGTAGGTCGCGCTTTAGGGGGAAACCGCTCACCCCTCCACTTT. Its translation is CAWSVGRALGGNRSPLHF. The full variable domain, rest sourced from reference TRBV30 and TRBJ1-6, is SQTIHQWPATLVQPVGSPLSLECTVEGTSNPNLYWYRQAAGRGLQLLFYSVGIGQISSEVPQNLSASRPQDRQFILSSKKLLLSDSGFYLCAWSVGRALGGNRSPLHFGNGTRLTVT.

The CDR3 coding sequence is TGTGCCAGCAGCTCCTACACAGAGATCTACGAGCAGTACTTC. Encoded protein: CASSSYTEIYEQYF. The chain uses TRBV7-2 and TRBJ2-7, with no clear D. The germline V gene encodes CDR1 SGHTA and CDR2 FQGNSA. V shed 4 bases and J shed 3 bases, with 13 bases lying between them. The CDR3 covers 14 residues.

The chain links TRBV18 to TRBJ2-2, with TRBD2 matching over 11 bases. Looked up from germline, CDR1 is KGHSH and CDR2 is LQKENI. V lost 3 bases, J lost 6 bases, and 15 bases stayed unmatched. This CDR3 has 19 residues. CDR3: CASSPRIWSSGGASGELFF. CDR3 DNA sequence: TGTGCCAGCTCACCCCGCATCTGGAGTAGCGGGGGGGCATCCGGGGAGCTGTTTTTT.

The chain links TRBV19 to TRBJ1-2; D is perhaps TRBD1 (6 bases). The V and J ends lost 5 bases and 8 bases respectively, with 12 bases between them. The CDR3 has 12 amino acids. Germline V CDR1 and CDR2: LNHDA, SQIVND (reference sequence). CDR3 loop: CASSVQGSGYTF. DNA for the CDR3: TGTGCCAGTAGTGTACAGGGAAGCGGCTACACCTTC. The full variable domain, its missing parts supplied by reference TRBV19 and TRBJ1-2, is DGGITQSPKYLFRKEGQNVTLSCEQNLNHDAMYWYRQDPGQGLRLIYYSQIVNDFQKGDIAEGYSVSREKKESFPLTVTSAQKNPTAFYLCASSVQGSGYTFGSGTRLTVV.

This rearrangement joins TRBV27 to TRBJ1-5; D perhaps matches TRBD1 (5 bases). Trimming took off 2 bases at V and 9 bases at J, with 14 bases between the two ends. Germline V gene lookup returns CDR1 MNHEY and CDR2 SMNVEV (reference sequence). The CDR3 has 14 residues. The DNA of the CDR3 is TGTGCCAGCAGTTTAAATGCAGGGCAGAGGCCCCAGCATTTT. Translating gives CASSLNAGQRPQHF.

This rearrangement joins TRBV6-5 to TRBJ1-2, with 7 bases identical to TRBD1. The CDR3 runs 12 residues. V lost 7 bases to trimming and J lost 8 bases; unmatched junction nucleotides: 7. In germline, CDR1 is MNHEY, CDR2 SVGAGI. The CDR3 DNA reads TGTGCCAGCAAACGACAGGGATCCGGCTACACCTTC. Its translation: CASKRQGSGYTF.

The chain recombines TRBV7-2 with TRBJ2-1, with 12 bases lining up with TRBD1. V trimming: 1 base; J trimming: 5 bases; junction bases outside the gene matches: 6. This CDR3 is 17 amino acids long. Germline values: CDR1 SGHTA, CDR2 FQGNSA. In DNA, the CDR3 is TGTGCCAGCAGCTTAGGCCGCGGGACAGGGGGCAACAATGAGCAGTTCTTC. This encodes CASSLGRGTGGNNEQFF.

V usage is TRBV6-6 and J usage is TRBJ1-6; 7 nucleotides agree with TRBD1. The V and J ends lost 7 bases and 7 bases, in that order; junction bases with no gene match: 7. Germline V gene sequence: CDR1 MNHNY, CDR2 SVGAGI (reference sequence). The CDR3 totals 14 residues. CDR3 protein: CASTQAGGNSPLHF. The CDR3 region has the DNA TGTGCCAGCACCCAGGCAGGGGGGAATTCACCCCTCCACTTT.

This chain links TRBV3-1 (or the pseudogene TRBV3-2) with TRBJ1-1, with 9 bases matching TRBD1. J was trimmed by 1 base and V by 5 bases; bases with no gene match: 5. Germline V lookup: CDR1 LGHDT, CDR2 YNNKEL (reference sequence). CDR3 length: 15 residues. CDR3 amino acids: CASSSLTGGNTEAFF. The DNA of the CDR3 is TGTGCCAGCAGCTCTTTGACAGGGGGGAACACTGAAGCTTTCTTT.

The V gene is TRBV10-3, the J gene TRBJ1-3; D possibly corresponds to TRBD1 (6 bases). Per germline, CDR1 ENHRY and CDR2 SYGVKD. V lost 6 bases, J lost 0 bases, and 6 bases lay in between. The CDR3 loop spans 13 amino acids. The CDR3 region has the DNA TGTGCCATCAGGGACAGCTCTGGAAACACCATATATTTT. Translation: CAIRDSSGNTIYF.

V is TRBV7-9 and J is TRBJ2-1; 7 positions match TRBD1. J was trimmed by 5 bases and V by 5 bases; bases with no gene match: 9. Germline V CDR1 and CDR2: SEHNR, FQNEAQ (reference sequence). The CDR3 has 15 residues. CDR3 sequence: CASSPADREDNEQFF. CDR3 nucleotide sequence: TGTGCCAGCAGCCCCGCAGACAGGGAAGACAATGAGCAGTTCTTC.

The rearrangement links TRBV7-3 to TRBJ1-4; D is uncertain. There are 15 residues in the CDR3. Per the germline V gene, CDR1 is SGHTA and CDR2 is FQGTGA. Deletions cut 2 bases from V and 0 bases from J, with 7 bases between. CDR3 DNA sequence: TGTGCCAGCAGCTTATCCATTGCAACTAATGAAAAACTGTTTTTT. Its protein product is CASSLSIATNEKLFF.

The chain recombines TRBV19 with TRBJ2-2, with 8 bases fitting TRBD1. Trimming removed 4 bases from V and 5 bases from J; junction bases left unmatched: 6. The CDR3 sequence is 15 residues long. CDR1 is LNHDA and CDR2 is SQIVND in the germline V gene (reference sequence). CDR3 DNA sequence: TGTGCCAGTAGTAAGAGGACAGGGACGACCGGGGAGCTGTTTTTT. Amino acid sequence: CASSKRTGTTGELFF.